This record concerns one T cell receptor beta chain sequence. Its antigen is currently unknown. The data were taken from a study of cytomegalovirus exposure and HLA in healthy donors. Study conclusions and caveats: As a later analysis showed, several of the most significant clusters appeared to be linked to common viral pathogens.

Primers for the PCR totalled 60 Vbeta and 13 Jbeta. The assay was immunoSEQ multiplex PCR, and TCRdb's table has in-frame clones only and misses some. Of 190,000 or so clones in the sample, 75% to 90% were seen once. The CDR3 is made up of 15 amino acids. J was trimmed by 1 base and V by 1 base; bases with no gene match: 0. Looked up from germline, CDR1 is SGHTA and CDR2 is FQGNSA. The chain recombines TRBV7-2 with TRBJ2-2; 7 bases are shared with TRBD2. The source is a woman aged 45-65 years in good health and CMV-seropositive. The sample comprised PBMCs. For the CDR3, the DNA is TGTGCCAGCAGCTTAGGCGGGAGGAACACCGGGGAGCTGTTTTTT. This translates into CASSLGGRNTGELFF.